What follows are 18 T cell receptor beta chains derived from one specimen sequenced in a study of cytomegalovirus exposure and HLA in healthy donors. Both 60 Vbeta primers and 13 Jbeta primers went into the PCR. The table came from immunoSEQ multiplex PCR; TCRdb's copy has only in-frame clones and leaves some out. The data show under 200,000 clones, less than 90% seen once. The specimen was PBMCs. These receptors originate from a man between 18 and 29 years old in good health and CMV-seronegative.

Comments on this clone: The junction and the germline gene differ at one end; a read error may be behind it. The chain recombines TRBV7-9 with TRBJ2-3; 8 bases fit TRBD1. CDR3 length equals 15 residues. Germline CDR1 and CDR2: SEHNR and FQNEAQ (reference sequence). In DNA, the CDR3 is TGTTCCAGCAGCCTCCGGACAGGGACCACAGATACGCAGTATTTT. Its protein is CSSSLRTGTTDTQYF.

There are a few counts of this clone. This chain links TRBV9 with TRBJ2-7; 11 bases line up with TRBD2. The CDR3 length is 17 residues. J gave up 7 bases and V 2 bases, and 14 bases lay outside the gene matches. Germline CDR1 and CDR2: SGDLS and YYNGEE. This chain's CDR3 is CASSVSMTGLAGGEQYF. CDR3 nucleotide sequence: TGTGCCAGCAGCGTCAGTATGACGGGGCTAGCGGGAGGTGAGCAGTACTTC. The full variable domain, its missing parts supplied by reference TRBV9 and TRBJ2-7, is DSGVTQTPKHLITATGQRVTLRCSPRSGDLSVYWYQQSLDQGLQFLIQYYNGEERAKGNILERFSAQQFPDLHSELNLSSLELGDSALYFCASSVSMTGLAGGEQYFGPGTRLTVT.

V and J are TRBV6-6 and TRBJ2-2, with TRBD2 matching over 9 bases. CDR3 length equals 15 residues. The V gene's germline CDR1 is MNHNY and CDR2 SVGAGI (reference sequence). V lost 7 bases to trimming and J lost 3 bases; unmatched junction nucleotides: 6. The chain's CDR3 is CASMGSGGDTGELFF. CDR3 coding DNA: TGTGCCAGCATGGGTAGCGGGGGCGACACCGGGGAGCTGTTTTTT.

This clone was observed once. V is TRBV10-3 and J is TRBJ2-2; 7 nucleotides line up with TRBD2. V trimming: 0 bases; J trimming: 4 bases; junction bases outside the gene matches: 2. Germline V gene lookup returns CDR1 ENHRY and CDR2 SYGVKD. The CDR3 is 15 residues long. The CDR3, as DNA: TGTGCCATCAGTGAGTCAGGGAGGGGCACCGGGGAGCTGTTTTTT. This sequence encodes CAISESGRGTGELFF.

This sequence joins TRBV5-1 and TRBJ2-1; D uncertain. Germline CDR1 is SGHRS and CDR2 is YFSETQ. V shed 0 bases and J shed 3 bases, with 13 bases lying between them. The CDR3 is made up of 16 amino acids. CDR3 DNA: TGCGCCAGCAGCTTGGCCAATCATGGGCTCTACAATGAGCAGTTCTTC. Translating gives CASSLANHGLYNEQFF.

The chain is built from TRBV5-4 and TRBJ2-1; D may be TRBD2 (5 bases). Germline V gene sequence: CDR1 SGHNT, CDR2 YYREEE (reference sequence). The length of the CDR3 is 14 residues. V was trimmed by 3 bases and J by 5 bases, leaving 12 bases between them. CDR3 residues: CASSSRAVNNEQFF. The CDR3 DNA sequence: TGTGCCAGCAGCTCGCGGGCAGTGAACAATGAGCAGTTCTTC. Full variable domain (remainder filled in from reference TRBV5-4 and TRBJ2-1): ETGVTQSPTHLIKTRGQQVTLRCSSQSGHNTVSWYQQALGQGPQFIFQYYREEENGRGNFPPRFSGLQFPNYSSELNVNALELDDSALYLCASSSRAVNNEQFFGPGTRLTVL.

This clone has only one observation. This rearrangement joins TRBV29-1 to TRBJ2-5, with D hard to call. The end of the DNA fits TRBJ2-7 better, so the J call may be wrong. The CDR3 runs 11 residues. Germline CDR1 reads SQVTM; CDR2 reads ANQGSEA. CDR3 loop: CSVDWDYEQYF. For the CDR3, the DNA is TGCAGCGTTGACTGGGACTACGAGCAGTACTTC.

The chain uses TRBV7-6 and TRBJ2-5, with D unresolved. The DNA end favors TRBJ2-7, so the J call may be wrong. Germline V CDR1 and CDR2: SGHVS, FNYEAQ. The CDR3 sequence is 15 residues long. This chain's CDR3 is CASSLGSAAGYEQYF. As DNA, the CDR3 is TGTGCCAGCAGCTTAGGAAGCGCTGCCGGCTACGAGCAGTACTTC.

The chain carries TRBV14 and TRBJ1-2; perhaps TRBD1 as D (5 bases). Germline V CDR1 and CDR2: SGHDN, FVKESK. The V end lost 0 bases, the J end lost 5 bases, and 13 bases lay between the germline ends. This CDR3 contains 15 residues. The CDR3 is CASSQEWGSPYGYTF. In DNA form, the CDR3 reads TGTGCCAGCAGCCAAGAATGGGGCAGCCCGTATGGCTACACCTTC.

The CDR3 spells CASSLSLLSYEQYF. The DNA for the CDR3 is TGTGCCAGCAGCCTGTCTCTTCTCTCCTACGAGCAGTACTTC. The chain recombines TRBV7-2 with TRBJ2-7; D unresolved. The CDR3 runs 14 residues. The germline V gene encodes CDR1 SGHTA and CDR2 FQGNSA. The V end was cut by 5 bases, the J end by 0 bases, with 11 bases between.

The chain is built from TRBV29-1 and TRBJ2-7; 7 nucleotides align to TRBD2. Germline-derived CDR1 and CDR2 are SQVTM and ANQGSEA. This CDR3 spans 13 amino acids. Trimming at V came to 6 bases and at J to 3 bases, leaving 8 bases not matched to a gene. CDR3 in amino acids: CSVAGGSVYEQYF. For the CDR3, the DNA is TGCAGCGTCGCCGGGGGGTCAGTCTACGAGCAGTACTTC.

The rearrangement links TRBV27 to TRBJ2-3; TRBD2 aligns across 8 bases. This CDR3 is built from 11 residues. Germline V gene lookup returns CDR1 MNHEY and CDR2 SMNVEV (reference sequence). Germline trimming cut 8 bases from V and 9 bases from J; bases unmatched to any gene: 4. CDR3 in amino acids: CASLAGSTQYF. The DNA of the CDR3 is TGTGCCAGCTTAGCGGGGAGCACGCAGTATTTT.

This clone was counted only a few times. This chain joins TRBV18 and TRBJ1-2; D remains ambiguous. The CDR3 sequence is 13 residues long. The germline V and J ends were trimmed by 1 base and 4 bases, with 7 bases remaining between them. Per germline, CDR1 KGHSH and CDR2 LQKENI. The CDR3 nucleotides are TGTGCCAGCTCACCACAGGAGACCTATGGCTACACCTTC. Its protein is CASSPQETYGYTF.

This clone showed up just a few times. The chain recombines TRBV5-1 with TRBJ2-7; 9 bases are shared with TRBD1. This CDR3 is built from 16 residues. Germline V gene lookup returns CDR1 SGHRS and CDR2 YFSETQ. V trimming: 3 bases; J trimming: 1 base; junction bases outside the gene matches: 8. CDR3 sequence reads: CASSSPGQGISYEQYF. CDR3 nucleotides: TGCGCCAGCAGCTCTCCCGGACAGGGGATTTCCTACGAGCAGTACTTC.

The rearrangement uses TRBV18 and TRBJ2-7; D may be TRBD1 (5 bases). Germline V gives CDR1 KGHSH, CDR2 LQKENI. This CDR3 comprises 14 residues. V shed 1 base and J shed 2 bases, with 9 bases lying between them. The chain's CDR3 is CASSPRSRAYEQYF. The CDR3 coding sequence is TGTGCCAGCTCACCACGCAGCAGGGCCTACGAGCAGTACTTC.

V and J are TRBV4-1 and TRBJ1-5; 10 bases map to TRBD1. The V gene's germline CDR1 is MGHRA and CDR2 YSYEKL. Germline trimming cut 3 bases from V and 7 bases from J; bases unmatched to any gene: 6. This CDR3 has 15 amino acids. CDR3 loop: CASSQGTGDYQPQHF. DNA for the CDR3: TGCGCCAGCAGCCAGGGGACAGGGGACTACCAGCCCCAGCATTTT.

Comments on this clone: Other DNA sequences from this sample encode an identical CDR3 as well. The chain joins TRBV5-6 to TRBJ2-1; 12 nucleotides agree with TRBD1. Germline V gene sequence: CDR1 SGHDT, CDR2 YYEEEE. V trimming: 4 bases; J trimming: 7 bases; junction bases outside the gene matches: 9. The CDR3 loop spans 16 amino acids. The CDR3 DNA reads TGTGCCAGCAGCATATCAGGGACAGGGGGCTTAAATGAGCAGTTCTTC. Translation: CASSISGTGGLNEQFF.

The V gene is TRBV6-5, the J gene TRBJ1-4, with a tentative D call TRBD1 (6 bases). Germline lookup yields CDR1 MNHEY and CDR2 SVGAGI. The CDR3 contains 12 residues. Trimming cost V 10 bases and J 11 bases, with 17 bases left between them. The DNA of the CDR3 is TGTGCCACCGGACAGAGGATACAGAAACTGTTTTTT. This codes for CATGQRIQKLFF.